The T cell receptor (beta chain) under discussion was sequenced for a study of blood T cell repertoires in COVID-19. Study background: PBMCs, B-cell-depleted T cells, or T cells were the source of the cDNA or gDNA that made up the material.

Authors' analysis steps: Amplification of reference gene primers was used by the study to estimate nucleated cell counts. Measured with immunoSEQ multiplex PCR; TCRdb has only the in-frame clones, and not every one. V and J calls and clone size come straight from that table; D and trimming were deduced from the DNA. The table includes 240,000 or so clones, around 88% detected once. V lost 1 base, J lost 3 bases, and 10 bases lay in between. Germline CDR1 reads LGHNA; CDR2 reads YSLEER. CDR3 size: 15 residues. The chain couples TRBV4-3 to TRBJ2-1; no clear D gene. Sequencing used PBMCs or T cells enriched from blood (not recorded which). The clonotype originates from a man aged 35-49 years who had recovered from COVID-19. CDR3 in amino acids: CASSQALVLYNEQFF. The CDR3 region has the DNA TGCGCCAGCAGCCAAGCGTTAGTCCTCTACAATGAGCAGTTCTTC.